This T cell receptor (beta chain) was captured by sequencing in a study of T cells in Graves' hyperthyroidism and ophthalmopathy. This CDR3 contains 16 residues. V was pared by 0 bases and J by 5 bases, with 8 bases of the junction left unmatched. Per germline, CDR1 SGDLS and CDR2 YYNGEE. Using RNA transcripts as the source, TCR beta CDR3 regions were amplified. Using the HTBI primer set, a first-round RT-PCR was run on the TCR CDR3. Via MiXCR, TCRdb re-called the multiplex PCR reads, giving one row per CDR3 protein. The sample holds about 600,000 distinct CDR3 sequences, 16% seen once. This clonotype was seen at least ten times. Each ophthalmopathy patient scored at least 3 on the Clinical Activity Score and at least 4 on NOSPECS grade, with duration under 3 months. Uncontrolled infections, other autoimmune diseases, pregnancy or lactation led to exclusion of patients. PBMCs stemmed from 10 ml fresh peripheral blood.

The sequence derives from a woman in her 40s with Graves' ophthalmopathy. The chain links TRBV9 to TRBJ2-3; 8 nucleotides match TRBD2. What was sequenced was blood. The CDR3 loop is CASSVVPGGPVDTQYF. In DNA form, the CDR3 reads TGTGCCAGCAGCGTAGTGCCGGGAGGGCCTGTAGATACGCAGTATTTT.